This TCR beta chain was captured by sequencing in a study of CD8 T cells in ankylosing spondylitis. Study results and limitations: Disease-linked clones proved CD8+ and comparatively uncommon in peripheral blood. What appeared characteristic of ankylosing spondylitis blood was a TCR beta motif of seven to nine highly homologous variants. From matched ankylosing spondylitis synovial fluid, disease-linked clones were reportedly recovered at significantly enriched levels. Reports of some motif variants in reactive arthritis synovial fluid and blood predate this one.

About this clonotype: The antigen is unknown.

Libraries for TCR beta were made by quantitative 5'-RACE with molecular barcodes. From the 5' RACE reads, TCRdb called clonotypes with MiXCR, one entry per CDR3 protein. The repertoire holds about 390,000 distinct CDR3 sequences, 20% to 25% seen once, with about 15% in the top ten. Trimming left V 3 bases short and J 6 bases short, with 12 bases between. Germline V lookup: CDR1 DFQATT, CDR2 SNEGSKA (reference sequence). The CDR3 has 14 amino acids. Input material: blood, either unsorted or a sorted T cell fraction (not recorded which). The sequence derives from a male donor with ankylosing spondylitis. The gene calls are TRBV20-1 and TRBJ2-6; D gene unclear. CDR3 residues: CSASRPIAANVLTF. The CDR3 DNA reads TGCAGTGCTAGTAGGCCCATCGCGGCCAACGTCCTGACTTTC.